This T cell receptor beta chain was sequenced in a study of blood T cells in healthy people across ages (dated by TCRdb to between 2015 and 2016). For context, the study as a whole: Template switching captured roughly one uniquely barcoded TCR beta cDNA molecule per two T cells in model experiments. Using deep sequencing normalized with unique cDNA molecular identifiers, the study measured how TCR beta repertoire diversity changes with age. The donors were split into four age groups: young (average 16 years), middle-aged (around 40), aged (about 62) and long-lived (over 75). Donors of different ages were randomly distributed across sequencing lanes to avoid experimental bias. The study analyzed two additional independent replicas of 1 million unique cDNA reads from the same blood draw for two donors, one aged 18 to 30 and one aged 80 or older.

In the germline V gene, CDR1 corresponds to LGHNT and CDR2 to FRNRAP. Including the terminal cysteine and phenylalanine, the CDR3 comprises 11 residues. Of all the DNA, just the CDR3 is kept, 33 bases in frame from base 1. Between the V and J ends, shortened by 4 bases and 2 bases respectively, the junction contains 3 bases. The roughly 39 donors, aged about 6 to 95 years, were systemically healthy Caucasian individuals from Russia. Each donor gave 8 to 10 milliliters of peripheral blood, collected into EDTA-treated Vacutainer tubes. Ficoll-Paque density-gradient centrifugation was used to isolate PBMCs, with at least 7 million per sample. Total RNA was extracted from PBMCs with Trizol reagent, with at least 5.5 micrograms obtained per sample. Naive CD45RAhigh/CD27high T cell percentages were measured by flow cytometry on a PBMC aliquot from every donor. To note about this clonotype: Its recognized antigen is unknown. No much larger clone is present one base from it, and per-base qualities are unavailable.

What the work shows at the level of the full study, not this receptor alone: The percentage of naive T cells measured by flow cytometry correlated strongly with observed TCR beta diversity. Estimates of total diversity from one million sequenced T cells were regarded as lower bounds and underestimates. Compared with the aged group, more naive CD4+ T cells, fewer expanded clones and increased TCR diversity were shown by the long-lived group, suggesting age selection. Observed TCR beta diversity per million T cells fell roughly linearly with age, and a significant reduction was already apparent by age around 39. Since profiling was done on bulk unsorted PBMCs, naive and antigen-experienced compartments could not be conclusively compared. Because donor CMV infection status was unknown, age-related changes in expanded clonotypes were potentially confounded.

Libraries were prepared through 5' RACE. Sequencing was carried out with an Illumina HiSeq 2500. A second PCR of about 6 to 12 cycles was run with a J-beta primer mix and a sample-barcoded 5' primer. Each TCR beta cDNA molecule received a unique molecular identifier from a template-switch 5' adaptor carrying 12 random nucleotides. At least 3 million CDR3-containing paired-end reads were obtained from each sample. All of the RNA was converted into first-strand cDNA using the Mint cDNA synthesis kit, with a TRBC-specific oligonucleotide serving as the primer. After uracil-DNA glycosylase treatment, a first 18-cycle PCR used universal primers M1SS and BC2_uni_R on all cDNA. From the authors' description of their analysis: Normalization of each sample was performed by random selection of 1 million high-quality reads, each carrying a distinct molecular identifier. Instead of being binned into consensus sequences, reads that shared molecular identifiers were thrown out. MiTCR, run with a Q25 quality threshold and the strictest error-elimination algorithm, handled CDR3 identification, clonotype clustering and error correction. A nonparametric unseen species model with Euler transformation was used to estimate a lower bound on total TCR beta diversity. In-frame beta chains were kept once TCRdb had trimmed the public reads at Q25 with fastp and called clones with MiXCR. Rows are unified per CDR3 protein, each entry keeping the most common DNA and genes. TCRdb assigned the V and J calls; the authors' analysis was not used. The sample table shows under 800,000 distinct CDR3 sequences, and more than 20% are seen once. In total, the top ten clones hold roughly 3.9% of the sample.

Material: blood. This receptor was taken from a man between 65 and 85 years old in good health. This chain is built from TRBV12-5 and TRBJ2-7; the D segment cannot be called with confidence. The DNA sequence is given as TGTGCTAGTGGTTCTACCTACGAGCAGTACTTC. It translates to CASGSTYEQYF.